This T cell receptor (beta chain) appears in the sequencing data of a study of ipilimumab plus nivolumab after autologous stem cell transplantation. Study information: Patients received a median of about 5 ipilimumab and roughly 8 nivolumab doses. Myeloma cases were transplant-naive high-risk or relapsed within 3 years post first autologous transplant.

On this clone: The antigen remains unidentified.

Patients received nivolumab 3 mg/kg at weeks 1, 4, 7, 10, then fortnightly to week 26. Study-wide points: Authors suggest TCR repertoire, Treg phenotype and gut microbiota support further study.

Sequencing was performed with immunoSEQ multiplex PCR; in TCRdb, only in-frame clones are kept and a portion is missing. Among about 10,000 clones listed, 60% to 75% were seen once. V was shortened by 1 base and J by 2 bases, with 11 bases between the two germline ends. The CDR3 spans 15 residues. The germline gives CDR1 SGHAT, CDR2 FQNNGV. Sequencing used PBMCs, obtained in a trial of ipilimumab plus nivolumab as post-transplant consolidation. This clonotype originated in a female donor with multiple myeloma. The rearrangement joins TRBV11-2 to TRBJ2-5, with D maybe TRBD1 (5 bases). The CDR3 loop reads CASSLGQGPQETQYF. CDR3 nucleotide sequence: TGTGCCAGCAGCTTAGGGCAGGGCCCACAAGAGACCCAGTACTTC.